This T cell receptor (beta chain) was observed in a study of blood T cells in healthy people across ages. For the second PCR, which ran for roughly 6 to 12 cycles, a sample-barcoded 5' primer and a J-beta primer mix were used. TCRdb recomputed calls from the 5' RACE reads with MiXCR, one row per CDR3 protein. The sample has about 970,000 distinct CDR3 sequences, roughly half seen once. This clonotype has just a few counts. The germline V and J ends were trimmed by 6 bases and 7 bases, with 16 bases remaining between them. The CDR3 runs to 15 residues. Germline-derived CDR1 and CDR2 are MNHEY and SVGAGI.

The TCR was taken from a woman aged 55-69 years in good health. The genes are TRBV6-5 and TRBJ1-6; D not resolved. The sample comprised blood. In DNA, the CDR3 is TGTGCCAGCAGCACCTATTCCGGTCCGAATTCACCCCTCCACTTT. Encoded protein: CASSTYSGPNSPLHF.